The rows below give T cell receptor beta chains drawn from one sample of a study of blood T cell repertoires in COVID-19. Produced via immunoSEQ multiplex PCR; TCRdb's table is partial and in-frame only. The repertoire has under 30,000 clones, roughly 88% of them found once; the top ten carry 9.5% to 15%. The sample comprised peripheral blood. These receptors originate from a woman older than 75 with active or convalescent COVID-19. Both conserved end residues are part of each CDR3. A D gene is named only where the DNA matches it firmly. Clone size is stated in some rows and not others, as once, few, many or a class when expanded.

j_call d_call v_call clone_size cdr3_aa cdr3_nt
TRBJ2-2 TRBD1 TRBV29-1 few CSVEGQVNTGELFF TGCAGCGTTGAGGGACAGGTGAACACCGGGGAGCTGTTTTTT
TRBJ2-7 NA TRBV28 few CASSFSYYEQYF TGTGCCAGCAGTTTTAGTTACTACGAGCAGTACTTC
TRBJ1-2 TRBD1 TRBV10-3 NA CAIKNGVTGEYGYTF TGTGCCATCAAGAACGGTGTGACAGGGGAATATGGCTACACCTTC
TRBJ2-3 TRBD2 TRBV5-1 NA CASSHGTSGRVDTQYF TGCGCCAGCAGCCACGGGACTAGCGGGAGGGTAGATACGCAGTATTTT
TRBJ1-2 TRBD1 TRBV19 NA CASSTPIAQGAYYGYTF TGTGCCAGTAGTACCCCGATCGCACAGGGGGCTTACTATGGCTACACCTTC
TRBJ1-6 NA TRBV14 NA CASSRMDNTLHF TGTGCCAGCAGCCGGATGGACAATACCCTCCACTTT
TRBJ2-7 NA TRBV28 NA CASSSPYSPYEQYF TGTGCCAGCAGTTCTCCCTACAGTCCTTACGAGCAGTACTTC
TRBJ2-2 NA TRBV5-1 NA CASSLDLTPNTGELFF TGCGCCAGCAGCTTGGACCTAACTCCGAACACCGGGGAGCTGTTTTTT
TRBJ2-2 NA TRBV10-2 NA CASRTRGQNTGELFF TGCGCCAGCAGAACCAGGGGACAGAACACCGGGGAGCTGTTTTTT
TRBJ2-5 NA TRBV20-1 few CSASRATQYF TGCAGTGCCTCGAGAGCGACCCAGTACTTC
TRBJ2-2 NA TRBV24-1 NA CATSKAAAPDRELFF TGTGCCACCAGTAAGGCGGCAGCCCCCGACCGGGAGCTGTTTTTT
TRBJ1-4 TRBD1 TRBV6-2/TRBV6-3 NA CASSYLEDRGNEKLFF TGTGCCAGCAGTTACCTCGAGGACAGGGGCAATGAAAAACTGTTTTTT
TRBJ1-1 NA TRBV6-5 NA CASSSHQTGLNTEAFF TGTGCCAGCAGTTCACACCAAACAGGCTTGAACACTGAAGCTTTCTTT
TRBJ1-4 NA TRBV6-5 NA CASRVSTNEKLFF TGTGCCAGCAGGGTTAGCACTAATGAAAAACTGTTTTTT
TRBJ1-2 NA TRBV18 NA CASSPPGLTNYGYTF TGTGCCAGCTCACCACCGGGCTTAACTAACTATGGCTACACCTTC
TRBJ2-2 NA TRBV7-3 NA CASSVDYTGELFF TGTGCCAGCAGCGTCGACTATACCGGGGAGCTGTTTTTT
TRBJ2-7 NA TRBV3-1/TRBV3-2 once CASSPAAGTYEQYF TGTGCCAGCAGCCCGGCGGCGGGGACCTACGAGCAGTACTTC
TRBJ2-7 TRBD2 TRBV4-2 NA CASSQVSGLRDYLYEQYF TGTGCCAGCAGCCAAGTATCCGGATTAAGGGACTACCTCTACGAGCAGTACTTC
TRBJ2-7 NA TRBV9 NA CASSYAPSGAYEQYF TGTGCCAGCAGCTACGCGCCTTCGGGGGCCTACGAGCAGTACTTC
TRBJ1-1 NA TRBV24-1 NA CATSPGRGGDTEAFF TGTGCCACCAGCCCCGGGCGGGGGGGTGACACTGAAGCTTTCTTT
TRBJ1-1 NA TRBV5-6 NA CASSQQGWDTEAFF TGTGCCAGCAGCCAACAGGGATGGGACACTGAAGCTTTCTTT
TRBJ1-6 TRBD1 TRBV7-6 NA CASSPNRGVNSPLHF TGTGCCAGCAGCCCTAACAGGGGGGTGAATTCACCCCTCCACTTT
TRBJ2-3 NA TRBV9 NA CASSVGLRRGQKADTQYF TGTGCCAGCAGCGTAGGGCTCAGGAGGGGACAGAAGGCAGATACGCAGTATTTT
TRBJ2-7 TRBD2 TRBV6-5 NA CASSYNSGTYEQYF TGTGCCAGCAGTTACAATAGCGGGACCTACGAGCAGTACTTC
TRBJ2-3 TRBD2 TRBV14 once CASSQEVAGRTDTQYF TGTGCCAGCAGCCAAGAAGTAGCGGGGAGAACAGATACGCAGTATTTT
TRBJ2-1 TRBD2 TRBV4-1 few CASSQDWGLAGVASYNEQFF TGCGCCAGCAGCCAAGATTGGGGGCTAGCGGGAGTAGCGTCCTACAATGAGCAGTTCTTC
TRBJ2-5 NA TRBV7-9 NA CASSSDFQETQYF TGTGCCAGCAGCTCGGACTTTCAAGAGACCCAGTACTTC
TRBJ2-1 NA TRBV5-6 NA CASSGVTGGYTNEQFF TGTGCCAGCAGCGGGGTGACGGGGGGCTACACCAATGAGCAGTTCTTC
TRBJ2-1 NA TRBV19 few CASREGFSPATFYNEQFF TGTGCCAGCAGGGAAGGGTTTTCTCCGGCCACTTTCTACAATGAGCAGTTCTTC
TRBJ2-3 TRBD1 TRBV5-1 NA CASSVGQGTDTQYF TGCGCCAGCAGCGTGGGACAGGGCACAGATACGCAGTATTTT
TRBJ2-2 NA TRBV3-1/TRBV3-2 NA CASSQGFSGSRTGELFF TGTGCCAGCAGCCAAGGCTTTAGCGGCTCTCGCACCGGGGAGCTGTTTTTT
TRBJ2-2 TRBD1 TRBV15 NA CATRGQGDTGELFF TGTGCCACCAGGGGACAGGGGGACACCGGGGAGCTGTTTTTT
TRBJ1-1 NA TRBV3-1/TRBV3-2 once CASSHGSTGNTEAFF TGTGCCAGCAGCCACGGTTCCACGGGGAACACTGAAGCTTTCTTT